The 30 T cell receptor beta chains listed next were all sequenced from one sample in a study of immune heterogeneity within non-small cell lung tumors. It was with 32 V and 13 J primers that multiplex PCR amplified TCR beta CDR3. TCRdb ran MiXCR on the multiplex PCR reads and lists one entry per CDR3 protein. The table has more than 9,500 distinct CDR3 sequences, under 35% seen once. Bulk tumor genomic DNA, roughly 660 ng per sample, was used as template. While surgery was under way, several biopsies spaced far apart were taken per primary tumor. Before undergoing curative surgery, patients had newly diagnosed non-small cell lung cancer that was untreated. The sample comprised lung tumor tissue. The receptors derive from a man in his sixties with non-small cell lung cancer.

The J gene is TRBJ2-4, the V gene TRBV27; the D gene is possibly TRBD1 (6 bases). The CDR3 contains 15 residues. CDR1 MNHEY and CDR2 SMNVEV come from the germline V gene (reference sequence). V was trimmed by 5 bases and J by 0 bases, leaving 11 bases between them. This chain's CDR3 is CASSRDTLAKNIQYF. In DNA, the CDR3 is TGTGCCAGCAGTAGGGACACCCTAGCCAAAAACATTCAGTACTTC.

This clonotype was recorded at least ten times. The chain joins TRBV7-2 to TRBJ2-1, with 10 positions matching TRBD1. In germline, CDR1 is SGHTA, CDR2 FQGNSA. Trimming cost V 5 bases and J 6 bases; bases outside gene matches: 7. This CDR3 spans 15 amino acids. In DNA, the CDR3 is TGTGCCAGCAGCGGGGACAGGGGTAGGTTCAATGAGCAGTTCTTC. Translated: CASSGDRGRFNEQFF.

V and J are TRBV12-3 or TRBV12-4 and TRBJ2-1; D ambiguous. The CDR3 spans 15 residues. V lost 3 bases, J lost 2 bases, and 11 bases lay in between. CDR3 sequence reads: CASSFRMPTYNEQFF. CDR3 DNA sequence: TGTGCCAGCAGTTTTCGCATGCCTACCTACAATGAGCAGTTCTTC.

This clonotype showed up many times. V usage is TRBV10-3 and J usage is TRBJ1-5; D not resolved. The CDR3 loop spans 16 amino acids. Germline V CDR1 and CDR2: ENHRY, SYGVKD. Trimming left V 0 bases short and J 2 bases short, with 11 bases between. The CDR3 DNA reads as TGTGCCATCAGTGAGTCGAGGGCTCGGGGCAATCAGCCCCAGCATTTT. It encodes CAISESRARGNQPQHF.

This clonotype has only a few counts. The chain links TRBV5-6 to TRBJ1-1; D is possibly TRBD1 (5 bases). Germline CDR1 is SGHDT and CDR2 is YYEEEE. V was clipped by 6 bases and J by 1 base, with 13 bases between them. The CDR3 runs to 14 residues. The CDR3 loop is CASIPRGRNTEAFF. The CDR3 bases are TGTGCCAGCATCCCTAGGGGCCGGAACACTGAAGCTTTCTTT.

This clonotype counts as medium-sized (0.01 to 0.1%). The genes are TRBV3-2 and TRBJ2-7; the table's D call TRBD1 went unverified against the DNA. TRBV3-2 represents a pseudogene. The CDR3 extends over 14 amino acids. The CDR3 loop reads CASRGQGSSYEQYF. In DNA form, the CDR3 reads TGTGCCAGCAGAGGACAGGGGAGCTCCTACGAGCAGTACTTC.

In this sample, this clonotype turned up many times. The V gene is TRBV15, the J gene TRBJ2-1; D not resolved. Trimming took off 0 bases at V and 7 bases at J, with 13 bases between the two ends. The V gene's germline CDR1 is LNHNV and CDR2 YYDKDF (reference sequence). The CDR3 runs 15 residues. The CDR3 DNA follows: TGTGCCACCAGCAGAGATCGCCTAGGGTGGAATGAGCAGTTCTTC. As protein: CATSRDRLGWNEQFF.

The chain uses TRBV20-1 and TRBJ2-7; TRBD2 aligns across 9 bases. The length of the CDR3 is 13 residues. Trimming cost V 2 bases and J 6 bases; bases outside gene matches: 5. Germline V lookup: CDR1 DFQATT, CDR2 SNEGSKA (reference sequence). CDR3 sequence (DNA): TGCAGTGCTAGACTAGCGGGACTATCCGAGCAGTACTTC. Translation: CSARLAGLSEQYF.

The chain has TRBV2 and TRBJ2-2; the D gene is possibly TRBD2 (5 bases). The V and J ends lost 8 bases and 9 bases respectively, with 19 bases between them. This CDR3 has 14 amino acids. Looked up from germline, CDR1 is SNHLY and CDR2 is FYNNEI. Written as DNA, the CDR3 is TGTGCCAGCGGGCTAGCTCTTGGCTTCTGGGAGCTGTTTTTT. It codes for CASGLALGFWELFF.

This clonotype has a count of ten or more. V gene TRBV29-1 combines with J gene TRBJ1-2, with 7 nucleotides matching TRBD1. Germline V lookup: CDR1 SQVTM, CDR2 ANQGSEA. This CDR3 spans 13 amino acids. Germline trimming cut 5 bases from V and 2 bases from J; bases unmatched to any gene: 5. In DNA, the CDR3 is TGCAGCGTTAGGACAGGTGCAAACTATGGCTACACCTTC. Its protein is CSVRTGANYGYTF. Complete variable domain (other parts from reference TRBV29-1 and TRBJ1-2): SAVISQKPSRDICQRGTSLTIQCQVDSQVTMMFWYRQQPGQSLTLIATANQGSEATYESGFVIDKFPISRPNLTFSTLTVSNMSPEDSSIYLCSVRTGANYGYTFGSGTRLTVV.

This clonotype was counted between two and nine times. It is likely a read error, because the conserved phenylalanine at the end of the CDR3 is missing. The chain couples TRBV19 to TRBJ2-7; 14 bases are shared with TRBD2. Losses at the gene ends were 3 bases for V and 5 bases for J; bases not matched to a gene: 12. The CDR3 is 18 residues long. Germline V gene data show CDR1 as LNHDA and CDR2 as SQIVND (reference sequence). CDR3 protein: CASSMMGLAGVKGNEQYI. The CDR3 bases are TGTGCCAGTAGTATGATGGGACTAGCGGGAGTCAAGGGCAACGAGCAGTACATC.

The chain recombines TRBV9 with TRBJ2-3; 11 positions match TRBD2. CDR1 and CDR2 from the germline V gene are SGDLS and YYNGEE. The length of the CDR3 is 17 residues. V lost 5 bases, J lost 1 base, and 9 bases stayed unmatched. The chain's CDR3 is CASSLDTSGSGTDTQYF. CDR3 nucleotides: TGTGCCAGCAGTCTTGACACTAGCGGGAGCGGCACAGATACGCAGTATTTT.

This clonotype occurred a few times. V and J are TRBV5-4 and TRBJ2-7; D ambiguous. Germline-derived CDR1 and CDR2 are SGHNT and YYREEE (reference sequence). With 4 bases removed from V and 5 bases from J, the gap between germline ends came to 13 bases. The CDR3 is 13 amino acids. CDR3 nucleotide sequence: TGTGCCAGCAGCGTTGTGGGTGGGGACGAGCAGTACTTC. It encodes CASSVVGGDEQYF.

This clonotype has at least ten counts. Written as DNA, the CDR3 is TGTGCCAGCAGTGAAGGGGAGCTAGCGGGAGTGTTCTTC. Translated, it gives CASSEGELAGVFF. The chain carries TRBV6-1 and TRBJ2-1; TRBD2 matches 10 bases. This CDR3 contains 13 residues. Per the germline V gene, CDR1 is MNHNS and CDR2 is SASEGT. V gave up 1 base and J gave up 15 bases; unmatched junction bases: 6.

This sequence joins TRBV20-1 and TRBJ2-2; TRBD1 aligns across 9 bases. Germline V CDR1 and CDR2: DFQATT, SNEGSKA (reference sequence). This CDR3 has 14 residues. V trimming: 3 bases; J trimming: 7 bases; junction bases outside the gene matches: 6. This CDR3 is CSARGQGTSGELFF. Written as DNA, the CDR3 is TGCAGTGCTAGGGGACAGGGAACGAGCGGGGAGCTGTTTTTT.

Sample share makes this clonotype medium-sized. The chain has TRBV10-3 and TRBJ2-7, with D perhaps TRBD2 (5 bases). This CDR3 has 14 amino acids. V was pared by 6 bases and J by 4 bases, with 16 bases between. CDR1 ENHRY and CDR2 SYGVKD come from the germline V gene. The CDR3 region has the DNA TGTGCCATCAGCCCGGGGATCGAAGGGTACGAGCAGTACTTC. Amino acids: CAISPGIEGYEQYF.

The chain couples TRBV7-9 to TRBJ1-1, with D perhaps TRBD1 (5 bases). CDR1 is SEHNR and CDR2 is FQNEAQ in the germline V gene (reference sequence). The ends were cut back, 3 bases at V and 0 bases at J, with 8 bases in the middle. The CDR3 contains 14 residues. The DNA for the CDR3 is TGTGCCAGCAGCTTTACAGGAATGAACACTGAAGCTTTCTTT. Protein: CASSFTGMNTEAFF.

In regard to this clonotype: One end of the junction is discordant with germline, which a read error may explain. CDR3 amino acids: CASSVAETYNEQFF. The CDR3 region has the DNA TGTGCCAGCAGCGTAGCGGAAACCTACAATGAGCAGTTCTTC. The chain is built from TRBV7-9 and TRBJ2-1, with a weak D call TRBD2 (6 bases). The CDR3 is 14 residues long. From germline, CDR1 is SEHNR and CDR2 FQNEAQ (reference sequence).

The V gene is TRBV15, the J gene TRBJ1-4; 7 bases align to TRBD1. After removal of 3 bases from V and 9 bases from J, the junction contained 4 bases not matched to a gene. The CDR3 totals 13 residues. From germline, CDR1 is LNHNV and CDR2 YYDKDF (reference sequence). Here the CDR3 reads CATSRDRGQKLFF. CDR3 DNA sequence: TGTGCCACCAGCAGGGATAGGGGGCAAAAACTGTTTTTT.

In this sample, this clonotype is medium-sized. CDR3 sequence (DNA): TGTGCCAGCAGTTACCCTCCCGACAGACCGAACACCGGGGAGCTGTTTTTT. This gives the protein CASSYPPDRPNTGELFF. The chain joins TRBV6-5 to TRBJ2-2, with a weak D call TRBD1 (5 bases). CDR1 and CDR2 from the germline V gene are MNHEY and SVGAGI. The CDR3 is 17 amino acids. Trimming removed 2 bases at V and 0 bases at J, with 13 bases between.

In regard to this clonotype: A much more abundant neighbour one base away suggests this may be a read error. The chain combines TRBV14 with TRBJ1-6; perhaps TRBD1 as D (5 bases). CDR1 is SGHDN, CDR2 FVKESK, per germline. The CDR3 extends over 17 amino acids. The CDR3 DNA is TGTGCCGGCAGCCAAGGGGCCAGTGACCTCTCTAATTCACCCCTCCACTTT. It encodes CAGSQGASDLSNSPLHF.

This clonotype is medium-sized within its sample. CDR3 in DNA: TGCAGTGCTAGGGAGACGGTAGCTAATTCACCCCTCCACTTT. This gives the protein CSARETVANSPLHF. This chain connects TRBV20-1 to TRBJ1-6; no clear D. V gave up 3 bases and J gave up 6 bases, with 12 bases separating them. CDR3 length: 14 residues. Per the germline V gene, CDR1 is DFQATT and CDR2 is SNEGSKA (reference sequence).

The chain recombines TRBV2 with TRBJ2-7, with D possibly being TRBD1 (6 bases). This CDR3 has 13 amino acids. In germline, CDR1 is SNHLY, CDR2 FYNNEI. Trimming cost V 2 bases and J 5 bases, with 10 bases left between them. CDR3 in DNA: TGTGCCAGCAGTGAACAGGGGATGAACGAGCAGTACTTC. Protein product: CASSEQGMNEQYF.

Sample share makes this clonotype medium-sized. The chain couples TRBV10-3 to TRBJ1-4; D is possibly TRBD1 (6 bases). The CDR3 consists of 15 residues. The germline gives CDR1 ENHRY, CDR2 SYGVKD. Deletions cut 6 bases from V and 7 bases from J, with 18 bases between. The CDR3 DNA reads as TGTGCCATCAGCGACCAACCAGGGGTCAGTGAAAAACTGTTTTTT. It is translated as CAISDQPGVSEKLFF.

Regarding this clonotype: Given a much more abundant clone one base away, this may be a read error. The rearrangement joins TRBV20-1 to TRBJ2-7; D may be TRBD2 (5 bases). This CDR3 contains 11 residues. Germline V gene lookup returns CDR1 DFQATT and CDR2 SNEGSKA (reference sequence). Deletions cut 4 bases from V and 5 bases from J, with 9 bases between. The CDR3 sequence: CSANPTNEQYF. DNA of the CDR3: TGCAGTGCTAATCCGACTAACGAGCAGTACTTC.

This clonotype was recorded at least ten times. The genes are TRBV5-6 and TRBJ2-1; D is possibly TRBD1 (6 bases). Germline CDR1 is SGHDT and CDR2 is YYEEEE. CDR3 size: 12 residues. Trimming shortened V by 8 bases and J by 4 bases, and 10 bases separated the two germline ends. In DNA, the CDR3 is TGTGCCAGTGCCGGACAGTACAATGAGCAGTTCTTC. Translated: CASAGQYNEQFF.

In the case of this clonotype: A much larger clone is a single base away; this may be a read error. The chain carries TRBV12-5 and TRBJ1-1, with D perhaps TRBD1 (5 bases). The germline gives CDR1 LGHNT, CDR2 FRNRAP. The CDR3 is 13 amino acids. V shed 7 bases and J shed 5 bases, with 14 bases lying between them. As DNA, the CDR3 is TGTGCTAGTGCAAACTTGGAGGGGACTGAAGCTTTCTTT. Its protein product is CASANLEGTEAFF.

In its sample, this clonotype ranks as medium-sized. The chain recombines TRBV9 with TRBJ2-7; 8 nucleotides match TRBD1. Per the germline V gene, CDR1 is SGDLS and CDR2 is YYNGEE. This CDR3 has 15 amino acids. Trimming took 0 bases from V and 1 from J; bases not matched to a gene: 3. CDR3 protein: CASSVGTGPSYEQYF. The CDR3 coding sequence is TGTGCCAGCAGCGTAGGGACAGGGCCTTCCTACGAGCAGTACTTC.

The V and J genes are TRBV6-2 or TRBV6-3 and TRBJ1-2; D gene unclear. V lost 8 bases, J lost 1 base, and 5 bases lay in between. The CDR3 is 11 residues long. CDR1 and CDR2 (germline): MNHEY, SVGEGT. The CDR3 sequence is CASGNNYGYTF. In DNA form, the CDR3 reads TGTGCCAGCGGCAATAACTATGGCTACACCTTC.

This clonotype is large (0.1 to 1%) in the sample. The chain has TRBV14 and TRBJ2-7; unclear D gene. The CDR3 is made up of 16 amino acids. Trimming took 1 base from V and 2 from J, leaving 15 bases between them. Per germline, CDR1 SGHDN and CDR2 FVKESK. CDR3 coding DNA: TGTGCCAGCAGCCAAGTTCTCGGTGCGGTAACCTACGAGCAGTACTTC. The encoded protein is CASSQVLGAVTYEQYF.